Listed here is a single TCR beta chain. This clone was seen a few times. No cognate antigen has been identified for it. No base-level quality is on record; no much larger clone is a single base apart. The data are from a study of beta chain features in type 1 diabetes (dated by TCRdb to 2017 to 2018). Study-level background: No differences in mean age, gender distribution, total cell number or subset yield were found between patients and healthy donors. In the study, recently diagnosed type 1 diabetes patients and matched healthy donors were compared on the TCRB repertoires of their sorted circulating CD4+ T cell subsets. Regulatory and stem cell-like memory subsets were isolated from only 8 patients and roughly eight healthy donors, whereas naive and central memory subsets came from all 28 donors. Across all samples, around 100 million sorted cells were examined, and cell number per subset correlated strongly with RNA yield.

The High Capacity cDNA Reverse Transcription Kit was used to reverse transcribe all of the isolated RNA, meaning that expressed TCRB transcripts were what got sequenced. Deep immunoSEQ sequencing was applied to naive, central memory and regulatory T cell samples, giving an average of about 3.57 million total reads per sample. Sorted cells were lysed in RLT buffer, and RNA was extracted using DNase-treated RNeasy Micro or Mini kits according to cell number. Each cell subset was processed separately to prevent cross-contamination, with patient and healthy donor samples processed together. The immunoSEQ multiplex PCR was used to amplify TCRB sequences from cDNA, yielding 87-bp fragments that span the CDR3 region. Sequencing of the amplicons was performed on the Illumina HiSeq platform. The authors' pipeline ran thus. PCR bias was corrected computationally using synthetic template baselines, and reads within Hamming distance 2 were collapsed, with unmergeable singletons discarded. Reads were aligned against IMGT so that V, D and J genes, CDR3 length and insertions or deletions at six rearrangement sites could be assigned. Clonotype counts were normalized to sorted cell number within each subset before computing true diversity and Gini coefficients with the tcR R package. The overlap coefficient, calculated on TCRB nucleotide sequences, was used to measure repertoire sharing. Out-of-frame TCRB sequences from naive cells were analyzed as a proxy for the pre-selection repertoire. TCRdb re-hosts the immuneACCESS table, in-frame sequences only. Its copies lack some clones; in the studies checked, an unresolved V gene accounts for under half of them, and the cause for the rest is not known. The V and J calls and clone size are taken from that table; D and trimming were inferred from the DNA. The sample data list 500,000 to 800,000 clones, and over 10% of these were observed just once. Roughly 0.11% of the sample lies in the top ten.

A single peripheral blood draw of about 116 mL on average was collected from each donor into heparinised tubes. A BD FACSAria II and a panel including CD45RO, CCR7, CD25, CD127, CD95 and CD27 were used to sort naive, central memory, regulatory and stem cell-like memory CD4+ T cells. A purity above 95% was achieved for all sorted populations. PBMCs were separated immediately by Lymphoprep density gradient centrifugation and were stained directly, without being cultured. Samples were stained and sorted in pairs, with one healthy donor and one patient per experiment, so that batch effects were minimized. What the authors observed across the whole study: Naive, central memory and regulatory TCRB repertoires appeared to be more similar among patients than among healthy donors. Type 1 diabetes patients showed a moderate but significant shortening of TCRB CDR3 length in all four CD4+ subsets. Because cDNA was sequenced instead of genomic DNA, activated cells with high expression could be over-represented, although the groups did not differ in activation or CD3 levels. Because small numbers of individuals were included in the HLA sub-analyses, any influence of HLA type on TCRB rearrangement was left unresolved. At VDJ recombination sites, patients with type 1 diabetes made fewer insertions and deleted more nucleotides, a pattern implying thymic rearrangement abnormalities. PCR might favor shorter templates, but patient and control samples were amplified and corrected together, so any skew would affect both groups equally.

Source material: naive CD4+ T cells from blood. In the paper's terms, the cell subset or site label means: true naive CD4+ T cells. The source is a young man with type 1 diabetes.

The base sequence is TGTGCCGCTCAGCCGGGGGCGAGTGACACCATATATTTT. The resulting protein is CAAQPGASDTIYF. This receptor chain uses TRBV10-3 and TRBJ1-3; TRBD1 is perhaps the D gene, given 6 matching bases. V is shortened by 11 bases, J by 8 bases, and the region joining them spans 19 bases. Per the germline V gene, ENHRY is the CDR1 and SYGVKD is the CDR2. From its cysteine to its phenylalanine, the CDR3 spans 13 amino acids. CDR3 DNA is the only sequence kept; it has 39 bases, read in frame from the first base.